These T cell receptor delta chains were read from a single sample in a study of gamma-delta T cells after stem cell transplantation. TCRdb redid the clone calls on the RT-PCR reads with CATT. The data show some 13,000 delta-chain clones, roughly 34% seen once. The sample taken for sequencing was gamma-delta T cells. The receptors were gathered from a human donor. It is not recorded whose cells these are; they may come from a transplant donor. The CDR3 runs from the conserved cysteine through the conserved F or W.

J gene: TRDJ1
V gene: TRAV29/DV5
CDR3 protein: CAATFFPHFGRGDKLIF

J gene: TRDJ1
V gene: TRDV3
CDR3 protein: CAFPTGGKYTDKLIF

J gene: TRDJ1
V gene: TRDV3
CDR3 protein: CAYSYGSGGRLIF

J gene: TRDJ1
V gene: TRDV2
CDR3 protein: CACDTGTGDTDKLIF

J gene: TRDJ3
V gene: TRDV2
CDR3 protein: CACDTGSDSWDTRQMFF

J gene: TRDJ3
V gene: TRDV2
CDR3 protein: CACDYVLGEISLDTRQMFF

J gene: TRDJ3
V gene: TRDV2
CDR3 protein: CACDLWDPRSWDTRQVFF

J gene: TRDJ1
V gene: TRDV1
CDR3 protein: CALGAGLPPVGYEGDTDKLIF

J gene: TRDJ1
V gene: TRDV1
CDR3 protein: CALWGLGDTDKLIF

J gene: TRDJ1
V gene: TRDV1
CDR3 protein: CALGESSFFPGGPGYTDKLIF

J gene: TRDJ2
V gene: TRDV2
CDR3 protein: CACDTWGIAQLFF

J gene: TRDJ1
V gene: TRDV3
CDR3 protein: CACTGAYTDKLIF

J gene: TRDJ1
V gene: TRAV29/DV5
CDR3 protein: CAASASKVVLGDTRGKLIF

J gene: TRDJ1
V gene: TRDV1
CDR3 protein: CALGETARDTPATDKLIF

J gene: TRDJ1
V gene: TRDV1
CDR3 protein: CALGEGRSFPKLIF

J gene: TRDJ2
V gene: TRDV1
CDR3 protein: CALGELLGNWGTAQLFF

J gene: TRDJ3
V gene: TRDV2
CDR3 protein: CACDFLLGDTRSSWDTRQMFF

J gene: TRDJ2
V gene: TRDV2
CDR3 protein: CACDPVRGGLGDRGAQLFF

J gene: TRDJ1
V gene: TRDV1
CDR3 protein: CALGELDLLGVNTDKLIF

J gene: TRDJ1
V gene: TRDV3
CDR3 protein: CALRSTVGYPYTDKLIF

J gene: TRDJ1
V gene: TRDV1
CDR3 protein: CAIGDASRGPWGRGYTDKLIF

J gene: TRDJ1
V gene: TRDV2
CDR3 protein: CACEKWGIQRYTDKHIF

J gene: TRDJ3
V gene: TRDV3
CDR3 protein: CAFGGYRDTRQMFF

J gene: TRDJ3
V gene: TRDV3
CDR3 protein: CASTPYYWGISHSWDTRQMFF

J gene: TRDJ1
V gene: TRDV1
CDR3 protein: CALGEPAEPSYGWGTTDKLIF

J gene: TRDJ1
V gene: TRAV29/DV5
CDR3 protein: CAASLFLPFTGGPYTDKLIF

J gene: TRDJ1
V gene: TRDV1
CDR3 protein: CALGELPHQAFRTGGRLSYPKLIF

J gene: TRDJ1
V gene: TRAV29/DV5
CDR3 protein: CAASGLQVLGEEDWTDKLIF

J gene: TRDJ3
V gene: TRDV2
CDR3 protein: CACDTVLGESSCTRQMFF

J gene: TRDJ1
V gene: TRDV1
CDR3 protein: CALGGRLFPYWGMDKLIF

J gene: TRDJ1
V gene: TRDV1
CDR3 protein: CALGELIHISNHIQPGPYTDKLIF

J gene: TRDJ1
V gene: TRDV1
CDR3 protein: CALADRLGVKSGTDKLIF

J gene: TRDJ1
V gene: TRDV3
CDR3 protein: CAFMVGDPNVYTDKLIF

J gene: TRDJ3
V gene: TRDV2
CDR3 protein: CACDTLYWGKSSWDTRQMFF

J gene: TRDJ1
V gene: TRDV3
CDR3 protein: CAFKRYKLGDNTDKLIF

J gene: TRDJ3
V gene: TRDV2
CDR3 protein: CACDTWGISSWDTRQMFF

J gene: TRDJ1
V gene: TRDV1
CDR3 protein: CALGEIPRPVLGDLKGQGNKLIF

J gene: TRDJ1
V gene: TRDV1
CDR3 protein: CALGGRTGGPPTDKLIF

J gene: TRDJ1
V gene: TRDV1
CDR3 protein: CALGGYLHPGGYAGTDKLIF

J gene: TRDJ2
V gene: TRDV2
CDR3 protein: CACDSVGAALTAQLFF

J gene: TRDJ2
V gene: TRDV3
CDR3 protein: CASGGYALTAQLFF